This TCR beta chain stems from a study of regulatory T cells in long-lasting Graves disease (dated by TCRdb to the early 2020s). Study-level background: Newly diagnosed Graves' disease patients had taken antithyroid drugs for less than 3 months. TCR sequencing covered around 13 persistent and about 20 newly diagnosed Graves' disease patients, 33 samples in total. Persistent Graves' disease patients were compared with newly diagnosed Graves' disease patients by peripheral blood TCR sequencing and RNA sequencing. The study was registered as a clinical trial and conducted in China.

From its cysteine to its phenylalanine, the CDR3 spans 19 amino acids. The DNA shown is the 57-base CDR3, in frame from base 1. CDR1 and CDR2, per the germline V gene, are SGHVS and FQNEAQ. Compared with germline, V lacks 2 bases and J lacks 4 bases; bases without a gene match: 17. About this clonotype itself: There is no known antigen for this receptor. Base quality data are lacking; no much larger clone is found one base away.

Libraries were prepared through multiplex PCR. The sample was run on an Illumina HiSeq 4000. TCR beta libraries were built with iRepertoire HTBI primers and Arm-PCR amplification of CDR3 regions. Before sequencing, the PCR products underwent gel purification. On the study's bioinformatics: Across samples, roughly 60 TRBV and 15 or so TRBJ segments were identified and used for gene usage analysis of CDR3 amino acid clonotypes. COPE and FqMerger were used to merge filtered high-quality paired reads into contigs. BLAST was used to align contigs to IMGT TRBV, TRBD and TRBJ reference genes, with CDR3 defined following IMGT. Any clonotype with a frequency above 0.1% was classified as a highly expanded clone. Shannon entropy served as the measure of repertoire diversity, while the Gini coefficient captured V-J evenness. Clonotypes shared by more than one individual were considered public. TCRdb reworked the public reads: Q25 trimming with fastp, MiXCR clone assembly, productive beta chains retained. Rows merge per CDR3 protein into single entries with the most common DNA and genes. These V and J calls are TCRdb output, not the study's own analysis. Present in this sample are more than 300,000 distinct CDR3 sequences, 15% to 20% of which were seen just once. The ten top clones hold 20% to 25% of the sample.

The investigation overall reported the following: TRBV28, TRBJ1-2 and TRBJ2-5 were preferentially used in persistent disease, while TRBV20-1 and TRBJ2-1 were favored in newly diagnosed disease. Only peripheral blood was studied, because thyroid tissue, the primary lesion, was inaccessible. More public clonotypes were shared among persistent patients (about 2,800) than among newly diagnosed patients (966). Persistent Graves' disease patients showed lower TCR Shannon entropy and fewer highly expanded clones than newly diagnosed patients, suggesting clonal expansion. Sequencing and analysis were restricted to the TCR beta chain. As a limitation, the authors acknowledged that the small sample size may reduce accuracy.

The label giving this sample's time point can be read as: newly diagnosed GD, antithyroid drugs for less than 3 months. RNA was extracted from PBMCs in TRIzol for both TCR sequencing and RNA sequencing. The diagnosis of Graves' disease was made according to American Thyroid Association guidelines. Recruitment of patients was carried out at an endocrinology department in Xi'an, China. Each patient gave roughly 10 milliliters of peripheral blood, collected in an EDTA anticoagulant tube. Ficoll Paque Plus density gradient separation was used to isolate PBMCs, and no additional T cell sorting was done. An Agilent 2100 Bioanalyzer and agarose gel were used to check RNA quality, and a NanoDrop 2000 was used to measure RNA concentration. A further study also used this sample, focusing on T cells in Graves' hyperthyroidism and ophthalmopathy. The second study also describes: Graves' hyperthyroidism was defined as stable when no progression to ophthalmopathy occurred over 18 months of follow-up. Hyperthyroidism patients were newly diagnosed, had a disease duration of under 2 months, and were aged 18 to 65 years. Exclusion was applied to patients with uncontrolled infections, other autoimmune diseases, pregnancy or lactation. Diagnoses were established on the basis of clinical symptoms, serum thyroxine and TRAb, thyroid ultrasound, and orbital computed tomography. For the first round of RT-PCR on the TCR CDR3, the HTBI primer set was used together with the Qiagen OneStep RT-PCR kit. Most expanded thyroid clonotypes (frequency above 0.001) were also detected in blood, a finding suggesting that blood repertoires may reflect thyroid immune responses. A 13 V-J signature model separated ophthalmopathy from stable hyperthyroidism, with approximately 86% sensitivity and just under 84% specificity in cross-validation and 80%/75% in testing. In validation, the model predicted progression to ophthalmopathy with roughly 70% sensitivity and less than 80% specificity, a median of approximately 6.5 months before onset. A discovery cohort of approximately 97 patients, roughly 45 with Graves' ophthalmopathy and under 60 with stable Graves' hyperthyroidism, was used to find distinguishing TCR V-J signatures. An independent validation cohort of around 20 hyperthyroidism patients and about 16 patients who later progressed to ophthalmopathy tested prospective prediction of ophthalmopathy. The 85 to 100 discovery patients were divided at random into training and test sets in a 7:3 ratio. The study also compared thyroid tissue and blood T-cell repertoires from about six Graves' hyperthyroidism patients. Once sampling was done, hyperthyroidism patients were given methimazole at a starting dose of 30 mg daily, whereas ophthalmopathy patients were given high-dose intravenous methylprednisolone. Libraries were constructed in a second round of multiplex PCR, after which size selection and purification were carried out. Libraries were sequenced paired-end with 100 bp reads on an Illumina HiSeq2000. SOAPnuke was used to process the raw data, removing reads that contained adapters or uncalled bases, had a mean Phred below 15, or lacked an exact match to the constant primer or identifier. High-quality paired reads were merged with COPE v1.2.5, and unique nucleotide sequences were defined as clonotypes. Clonotypes were aligned to IMGT TRBV, TRBD and TRBJ reference segments using MiTCR v1.1. The analysis included only V-J combinations with a frequency above 0.0001, which together covered 99% to 99.2% of the repertoires. The TCS score was defined as the ratio of F50 (clonal expansion) to E x V (chaos), calculated using BLOSUM62-based TCRdist between CDR3 peptides within each V-J. Welch's t-statistics and random forest reduced roughly 530 V-J features to 10 to 15, which were used in a naive Bayes classifier (R e1071). No statistical method was used to set the sample size in advance, and investigators knew the group allocation. The paper reports TCR Vbeta CDR3 sequencing of approximately 140 peripheral blood samples: around 41 ophthalmopathy, fewer than 80 hyperthyroidism and around 17 progressor patients.

The specimen comprised peripheral blood mononuclear cells (PBMCs), sampled at new diagnosis, from a patient treated with antithyroid drugs. This TCR was sampled from a woman under 30 with Graves disease. Donor details come from another sample of the same person, matched by shared clones. The rearrangement joined TRBV7-8 to TRBJ1-3; TRBD1 fits 7 bases in the junction. CDR3 sequence: CASSLSRSRGSSPGNTIYF. The bases are TGTGCCAGCAGCTTATCGCGGAGCAGGGGGTCTTCTCCCGGAAACACCATATATTTT.